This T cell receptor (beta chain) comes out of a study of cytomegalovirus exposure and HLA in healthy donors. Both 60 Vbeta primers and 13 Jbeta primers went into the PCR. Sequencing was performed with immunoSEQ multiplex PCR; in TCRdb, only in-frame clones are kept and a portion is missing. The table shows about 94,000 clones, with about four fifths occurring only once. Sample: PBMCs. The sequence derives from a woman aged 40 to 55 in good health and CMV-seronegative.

The CDR3 DNA sequence: TGTGCCATCAGTGAGCCGATGATTCGGGTATACAATGAGCAGTTCTTC. Residues: CAISEPMIRVYNEQFF. The chain carries TRBV10-3 and TRBJ2-1; D is unclear. V was clipped by 2 bases and J by 4 bases, with 15 bases between them. The CDR3 totals 16 residues. Germline-derived CDR1 and CDR2 are ENHRY and SYGVKD.